Following are 5 T cell receptor beta chains from one sample sequenced in a study of shared clonotypes between healthy human individuals. Clones were read by immunoSEQ multiplex PCR, and TCRdb kept only the in-frame ones, dropping some. The sample has hundreds of thousands of clones; under 80% are singletons. Sequenced material: memory CD4+ T cells sorted from blood. Noted subset: CD45RA-negative fraction. The source of these receptors is a woman aged 25 to 39 in good health.

This chain links TRBV6-6 with TRBJ1-2; 7 bases agree with TRBD1. CDR1 is MNHNY, CDR2 SVGAGI, per germline (reference sequence). V dropped 0 bases and J dropped 8; count of bases not matched to a gene: 12. The length of the CDR3 is 16 residues. As DNA, the CDR3 is TGTGCCAGCAGTTACTCTAACTATCTACAGGGGAGAGGCTACACCTTC. As protein: CASSYSNYLQGRGYTF.

This chain uses TRBV29-1 with TRBJ1-5; tentatively, D is TRBD1 (6 bases). The germline CDR1 and CDR2 sequences are SQVTM and ANQGSEA. V was clipped by 4 bases and J by 11 bases, with 18 bases between them. The CDR3 has 13 residues. The CDR3 DNA reads as TGCAGCGTTGGAGGGGACACCCAAGGGGCCCAGCATTTT. Amino acids: CSVGGDTQGAQHF.

This chain links TRBV7-8 with TRBJ2-1; no definite D call. Germline loops: CDR1 SGHVS, CDR2 FQNEAQ. The CDR3 has 16 residues. V was trimmed by 0 bases and J by 2 bases, leaving 11 bases between them. CDR3 DNA: TGTGCCAGCAGCTTAGCACAGCGCCTTGCCTACAATGAGCAGTTCTTC. It translates to CASSLAQRLAYNEQFF.

The V call is TRBV10-1, the J call TRBJ2-7, with 9 nucleotides matching TRBD1. Germline loops: CDR1 WNHNN, CDR2 SYGVQD (reference sequence). Trimming removed 5 bases from V and 3 bases from J; junction bases left unmatched: 2. The CDR3 runs 13 residues. CDR3 nucleotides: TGCGCCAGCAGTAAGGGACAGGGCTACGAGCAGTACTTC. Encoded protein: CASSKGQGYEQYF.

This clone showed up many times. This chain joins TRBV28 and TRBJ1-1, with unresolved D. Germline CDR1 and CDR2: MDHEN and SYDVKM. Trimming stripped 6 bases from V and 7 bases from J, with 12 bases between. The length of the CDR3 is 12 residues. The CDR3 protein is CASSLAVHEAFF. As DNA, the CDR3 is TGTGCCAGCAGCTTGGCGGTTCATGAAGCTTTCTTT.